Included here is one TCR beta chain sequence, with context. Profiling relied on immunoSEQ multiplex PCR, and the TCRdb table lists in-frame clones only, not all of them. This sample has 130,000 or so clones, with roughly 93% found just once. CDR3 size: 15 residues. Germline CDR1 is MNHEY and CDR2 is SMNVEV (reference sequence). V lost 3 bases to trimming and J lost 2 bases, with 10 bases between them. The data are from a study of T cell responses to AZD1222 COVID-19 vaccine. This chain connects TRBV27 to TRBJ2-2, with D perhaps matching TRBD1 (5 bases). The clonotype was recovered from an adult who received the AZD1222 COVID-19 vaccine. This specimen was peripheral blood, taken 28 days after the second AZD1222 dose. DNA for the CDR3: TGTGCCAGCAGTTTCGGGCAGGGTAACACCGGGGAGCTGTTTTTT. It translates to CASSFGQGNTGELFF.